This note documents a single T cell receptor (beta chain) sequence. This clonotype was detected ten times or more. No antigen is known for it. No base quality information exists; no much larger clone differs at one position. Cut back by 2 bases and 0 bases, the V and J ends lie 13 bases apart. Its CDR3 holds 16 amino acids, cysteine through phenylalanine. CDR3 DNA is the only sequence kept; it has 48 bases, read in frame from the first base. Via the germline V gene, CDR1 is SGHAT and CDR2 FQNNGV. The source of the sample is a study of T cells in Graves' hyperthyroidism and ophthalmopathy (dated by TCRdb to the late 2010s). Regarding the complete study: Peripheral blood was collected at initial diagnosis, before any treatment. A discovery cohort of fewer than 110 patients, approximately 45 with Graves' ophthalmopathy and roughly 59 with stable Graves' hyperthyroidism, was used to find distinguishing TCR V-J signatures. Prospective prediction of ophthalmopathy was tested in an independent validation cohort consisting of fewer than 20 hyperthyroidism patients and about 17 patients who later progressed to ophthalmopathy. The roughly 99 discovery patients were divided at random into training and test sets in a 7:3 ratio. In addition, the study compared T-cell repertoires in thyroid tissue and in blood from roughly six Graves' hyperthyroidism patients. Following sampling, methimazole starting at 30 mg daily was given to hyperthyroidism patients, and high-dose intravenous methylprednisolone was given to ophthalmopathy patients. TCR Vbeta CDR3 sequencing of 135 peripheral blood samples (around 45 ophthalmopathy, some 75 hyperthyroidism and roughly 17 progressor patients) is reported in the paper.

The research as a whole found: In validation, the model predicted progression to ophthalmopathy a median of 6.5 months before onset, with roughly 70% sensitivity and about 75% specificity. Most expanded thyroid clonotypes (frequency above 0.001) were also detected in blood, a finding suggesting that blood repertoires may reflect thyroid immune responses. Sample size was not statistically predetermined, and investigators were not blinded to group allocation. Ophthalmopathy was separated from stable hyperthyroidism by a 13 V-J signature model, with around 90% sensitivity and roughly 81% specificity obtained in cross-validation and 80%/75% obtained in testing.

The TCR beta CDR3 regions were amplified from RNA transcripts. The TCR CDR3 was subjected to a first round of RT-PCR using the HTBI primer set and the Qiagen OneStep RT-PCR kit. A second multiplex PCR round built the libraries, followed by size selection and purification. The libraries were sequenced on an Illumina HiSeq2000 using paired-end 100 bp reads. The authors processed their data as follows. SOAPnuke was used to process the raw data, throwing out any read that contained adapters or uncalled bases, had a mean Phred below 15, or lacked an exact constant-primer or identifier match. High-quality paired reads were merged using COPE v1.2.5, and each unique nucleotide sequence was defined as a clonotype. Clonotypes were aligned to IMGT TRBV, TRBD and TRBJ reference segments using MiTCR v1.1. Only V-J combinations with frequency above 0.0001, covering 99% to 99.2% of repertoires, were analysed. A TCS score was defined as the ratio between F50 (clonal expansion) and ExV (chaos), using BLOSUM62-based TCRdist between CDR3 peptides within each V-J. Welch's t-statistics and random forest reduced around 520 V-J features to 13, which were used in a naive Bayes classifier (R e1071). The public sequencing data were trimmed at Q25 with fastp and processed into clonotypes with MiXCR by TCRdb, which kept only in-frame beta chains. Entries are consolidated by CDR3 protein sequence, retaining the most common genes and DNA. The V and J calls, along with clone size, are taken from TCRdb and not from the paper's own processing. The sample table records roughly 400,000 distinct CDR3 sequences; over 11% of these occur just once. Around 28% of the sample belongs to the ten largest clones.

Moderately to severely active disease, a Clinical Activity Score of at least 3, a NOSPECS grade of at least 4, and a duration under 3 months were present in ophthalmopathy patients. The study excluded patients with uncontrolled infections, other autoimmune diseases, pregnancy or lactation. Diagnoses were based on clinical symptoms, serum thyroxine and TRAb, thyroid ultrasound and orbital computed tomography. Ficoll-Paque density gradient centrifugation was used to isolate PBMCs from about 10 ml of fresh peripheral blood. Trizol reagent was used to extract total RNA, and RNA quality was then checked on an Agilent 2100 Bioanalyzer.

This sequence originates from a man in his forties or fifties with Graves' ophthalmopathy. The rearrangement joined TRBV11-2 to TRBJ1-2, with the D gene not clear enough to name. Sequencing input: blood. The CDR3 corresponds to CASSLIRTATNYGYTF. The base sequence is TGTGCCAGCAGCTTAATCCGGACGGCGACTAACTATGGCTACACCTTC.